These T cell receptor beta chains were read from a single sample in a study of radiotherapy plus CTLA-4 blockade in lung cancer. Clones were sequenced by immunoSEQ multiplex PCR, and TCRdb holds only the in-frame ones, with some missing. The sample holds some 90,000 clones, around 88% seen once. The sequencing here drew on peripheral blood, taken from a patient treated with radiotherapy plus ipilimumab. These receptors originate from a human donor with non-small cell lung cancer who had a partial response to radiotherapy plus ipilimumab. Each CDR3 is given with its conserved first and last residue. Fields, in order: J gene, clone size, D gene, V gene, CDR3 DNA, CDR3 protein. The D gene is left open where the match is weak. The listing skips clone size in some rows; elsewhere it reads once, few, many or a size class.

TRBJ2-3 NA TRBD2 TRBV2 TGTGCCAGCAGTGTAAAAGCGGGAAGAGCAGATACGCAGTATTTT CASSVKAGRADTQYF
TRBJ1-1 NA NA TRBV27 TGTGCCAGCAGTTTAATGAGTGGTGGCACTGAAGCTTTCTTT CASSLMSGGTEAFF
TRBJ2-5 few TRBD1 TRBV28 TGTGCCAGCAGTTTATCGCGGGACAGGGGGCGGGAGACCCAGTACTTC CASSLSRDRGRETQYF
TRBJ2-1 NA TRBD2 TRBV19 TGTGCCAGTAGTATTACTAGCGGGAGGGGTAATGAGCAGTTCTTC CASSITSGRGNEQFF
TRBJ1-4 NA TRBD1 TRBV5-1 TGCGCCAGCAGCACCACAGGGGCCACTAATGAAAAACTGTTTTTT CASSTTGATNEKLFF
TRBJ1-5 NA NA TRBV27 TGTGCCAGCGGACAGAACAATCAGCCCCAGCATTTT CASGQNNQPQHF
TRBJ1-1 NA NA TRBV19 TGTGCCAGTCGGTATACGGGAGGAACTGAAGCTTTCTTT CASRYTGGTEAFF
TRBJ2-1 NA TRBD2 TRBV5-1 TGCGCCAGCGGAACCCGGGGGGAGGGGATGAAGGAACGGTTCTTC CASGTRGEGMKERFF
TRBJ1-1 NA NA TRBV5-4 TGTGCCAGCAGCACCGGACAGTCGATGAACACTGAAGCTTTCTTT CASSTGQSMNTEAFF
TRBJ2-2 NA NA TRBV4-3 TGCGCCAGCAGCCACCCCCGTGGGACACCGAACACCGGGGAGCTGTTTTTT CASSHPRGTPNTGELFF
TRBJ1-2 NA TRBD1 TRBV18 TGTGCCAGCTCACCACCGGGACAGGGGGCTGGTGGCTACACCTTC CASSPPGQGAGGYTF
TRBJ1-2 NA TRBD1 TRBV28 TGTGCCAGCAGTTCGGACAGGGGGTATGGCTACACCTTC CASSSDRGYGYTF
TRBJ2-1 once TRBD1 TRBV18 TGTGCCAGCTCACCTCCCACAGGGGGCGCGGGTGGTGAGCAGTTCTTC CASSPPTGGAGGEQFF
TRBJ1-1 NA TRBD1 TRBV6-5 TGTGCCAGCAGGGGGACAGGGAGCACTGAAGCTTTCTTT CASRGTGSTEAFF
TRBJ2-1 NA NA TRBV11-3 TGTGCCAGCAGCTTACCTGGCGGTGAGCAGTTCTTC CASSLPGGEQFF